This record covers a single T cell receptor beta chain. Sequence at one end of the junction differs from germline and may be a read error. The donors, all healthy, were Caucasians living in Russia, aged about 6 to 100. The sample comes from a study of blood T cells in healthy people across ages. A second PCR of 7 to 11 cycles used a sample-barcoded 5' primer and a J-beta primer mix. TCRdb redid the calling of the 5' RACE reads with MiXCR, one entry per CDR3 protein. The sample lists around 800,000 distinct CDR3 sequences, less than 80% occurring once. Germline CDR1 and CDR2: SEHNR and FQNEAQ (reference sequence). This CDR3 is built from 15 residues.

The rearrangement joins TRBV7-9 to TRBJ2-5; a possible D gene is TRBD2 (6 bases). Sequenced: blood. The sequence came from a man aged 30-40 years in good health. The CDR3 protein is CACSPPRGRWGEQYF. Here the CDR3 DNA reads TGTGCCTGCAGCCCCCCGCGGGGCCGTTGGGGTGAGCAGTACTTC.